This TCR beta chain was captured in a study of PD-1 blockade in classical Hodgkin lymphoma. On the study more broadly: Every 2 weeks, patients had 3 mg/kg nivolumab intravenously.

The time point is: cycle 4 day 1 (C4D1), after less than seven weeks of nivolumab. All the patients suffered relapse after autologous stem cell transplantation, and brentuximab vedotin exposure differed. Responses achieved at best were complete response, partial response or progressive disease. Looked up from germline, CDR1 is SGHTA and CDR2 is FQGNSA. V was shortened by 1 base and J by 10 bases, with 17 bases between the two germline ends. The CDR3 length is 15 residues. Notes on the study in general: The study found that TCR diversity rose significantly by C4D1 in CD4+ but not CD8+ cells.

Using immunoSEQ multiplex PCR, the repertoire was profiled, and TCRdb retains in-frame clones only, with some absent. The profile shows around 23,000 clones, under 90% of them singletons. A remark on this clone: Antigen unknown.

V usage is TRBV7-2 and J usage is TRBJ1-5; D unclear. This specimen was peripheral blood mononuclear cells (PBMCs), taken before the fourth cycle of nivolumab. The TCR sequence derives from a human donor with classical Hodgkin lymphoma. Here the CDR3 DNA reads TGTGCCAGCAGCTTAGTACGGATTCTGATCAGCCCCCAGCATTTT. Residues: CASSLVRILISPQHF.